These 13 T cell receptor beta chains were all obtained from the same sample, sequenced in a study of early T cells in non-severe SARS-CoV-2 infection. From the 5' RACE reads, TCRdb called clonotypes with MiXCR, one entry per CDR3 protein. The sample yields around 98,000 distinct CDR3 sequences, roughly 11% seen once. Sample: whole blood. The receptor source for this set is an adult who was a healthcare worker with PCR-confirmed SARS-CoV-2 infection or an uninfected control (not recorded which).

The rearrangement uses TRBV11-3 and TRBJ2-1; 7 bases are shared with TRBD1. V lost 0 bases and J lost 7; bases outside the gene matches: 6. The CDR3 spans 15 residues. The V gene's germline CDR1 is SGHNT and CDR2 YENEEA. CDR3 protein: CASSLEGDRANEQFF. The DNA of the CDR3 is TGTGCCAGCAGCTTAGAAGGAGACAGGGCGAATGAGCAGTTCTTC. Together with reference TRBV11-3 and TRBJ2-1, the CDR3 gives the full variable domain: EAGVVQSPRYKIIEKKQPVAFWCNPISGHNTLYWYLQNLGQGPELLIRYENEEAVDDSQLPKDRFSAERLKGVDSTLKIQPAELGDSAVYLCASSLEGDRANEQFFGPGTRLTVL.

Many counts were recorded for this clonotype. The chain recombines TRBV20-1 with TRBJ1-1, with a weak D call TRBD1 (5 bases). The germline V gene encodes CDR1 DFQATT and CDR2 SNEGSKA (reference sequence). The CDR3 is 15 amino acids. Trimming left V 4 bases short and J 4 bases short, with 19 bases between. CDR3 amino acids: CSAITGPDTGTEAFF. CDR3 in DNA: TGCAGTGCTATTACAGGCCCCGACACGGGCACTGAAGCTTTCTTT.

V and J are TRBV11-2 and TRBJ1-1, with 8 nucleotides matching TRBD1. J gave up 3 bases and V 4 bases, and 7 bases lay outside the gene matches. CDR1 and CDR2 from the germline V gene are SGHAT and FQNNGV. The CDR3 sequence is 15 residues long. CDR3 protein: CASSSPQQGDTEAFF. CDR3 bases: TGTGCCAGCAGCTCTCCGCAACAGGGGGACACTGAAGCTTTCTTT.

The rearrangement links TRBV14 to TRBJ2-1; D is ambiguous. V dropped 1 base and J dropped 7 bases, with 5 bases sitting between them. CDR1 and CDR2 from the germline V gene are SGHDN and FVKESK. The CDR3 runs to 12 residues. Here the CDR3 DNA reads TGTGCCAGCAGCCAAGTCTGGAATGAGCAGTTCTTC. This gives the protein CASSQVWNEQFF.

This clonotype showed up many times. The chain links TRBV2 to TRBJ1-2, with 7 nucleotides matching TRBD1. CDR3 length: 12 amino acids. With 6 bases clipped from V and 8 bases from J, the junction kept 6 bases outside the gene matches. Per the germline V gene, CDR1 is SNHLY and CDR2 is FYNNEI. CDR3 amino acids: CASSDEGAGYTF. The CDR3 coding sequence is TGTGCCAGCAGCGACGAGGGGGCCGGCTACACCTTC.

V gene TRBV5-1 combines with J gene TRBJ2-3; D gene uncertain. The germline V gene encodes CDR1 SGHRS and CDR2 YFSETQ. The CDR3 extends over 15 amino acids. The V end lost 4 bases, the J end lost 5 bases, and 17 bases lay between the germline ends. The chain's CDR3 is CASSPETPVGDTQYF. In DNA, the CDR3 is TGCGCCAGCAGCCCGGAGACGCCCGTGGGAGATACGCAGTATTTT.

V is TRBV20-1 and J is TRBJ2-3, with TRBD2 identical over 9 bases. The length of the CDR3 is 17 residues. The V and J ends lost 5 bases and 2 bases, in that order; junction bases with no gene match: 14. CDR1 and CDR2 (germline): DFQATT, SNEGSKA (reference sequence). For the CDR3, the DNA is TGCAGTGCTCGGAGGGGGGGGACTAGCAGAGTCACAGATACGCAGTATTTT. Its protein is CSARRGGTSRVTDTQYF.

V and J are TRBV7-2 and TRBJ2-5, with D possibly matching TRBD1 (6 bases). Trimming cost V 4 bases and J 3 bases, with 9 bases left between them. CDR1 is SGHTA and CDR2 is FQGNSA in the germline V gene. The CDR3 covers 13 residues. In DNA form, the CDR3 reads TGTGCCAGCAGCTCTTACAGGGAAGAGACCCAGTACTTC. Translating gives CASSSYREETQYF.

This clonotype has ten or more counts. The rearrangement links TRBV6-5 to TRBJ2-1; no reliable D call. The germline V gene has CDR1 MNHEY and CDR2 SVGAGI. V was clipped by 0 bases and J by 7 bases, with 10 bases between them. The CDR3 loop spans 14 amino acids. The CDR3 nucleotides are TGTGCCAGCAGTTACTCGACGTCGGATAATGAGCAGTTCTTC. This gives the protein CASSYSTSDNEQFF.

The J gene is TRBJ2-7, the V gene TRBV2; D call uncertain. The germline V and J ends were trimmed by 6 bases and 4 bases, with 4 bases remaining between them. This CDR3 region has 10 residues. The germline CDR1 and CDR2 sequences are SNHLY and FYNNEI. CDR3 residues: CASSAYEQYF. The CDR3 DNA follows: TGTGCCAGCAGCGCTTACGAGCAGTACTTC.

The rearrangement joins TRBV7-3 to TRBJ2-3, with a weak D call TRBD2 (5 bases). CDR1 is SGHTA and CDR2 is FQGTGA in the germline V gene. The CDR3 extends over 17 amino acids. Trimming removed 2 bases from V and 5 bases from J, with 20 bases in between. The CDR3 DNA is TGTGCCAGCAGCTTAGATCCGAGCGCCGAGGGTGAAGATACGCAGTATTTT. Its translation: CASSLDPSAEGEDTQYF.

The V and J genes are TRBV28 and TRBJ1-1; the D is unclear. Per the germline V gene, CDR1 is MDHEN and CDR2 is SYDVKM. The CDR3 length is 13 residues. V was clipped by 8 bases and J by 5 bases, with 15 bases between them. The CDR3 nucleotides read TGTGCCAGCGAGACGGAGGATAAGACTGAAGCTTTCTTT. The encoded protein is CASETEDKTEAFF.

The rearrangement uses TRBV7-9 and TRBJ2-1; weak D call: TRBD2 (6 bases). V was shortened by 7 bases and J by 8 bases, with 27 bases between the two germline ends. Germline V lookup: CDR1 SEHNR, CDR2 FQNEAQ (reference sequence). The CDR3 contains 17 residues. The CDR3 nucleotides read TGTGCCAGCACCCTCATAGCGGCAGAGGGCCGTGTCGATGAGCAGTTCTTC. Its protein product is CASTLIAAEGRVDEQFF.